A single sample gave rise to the 16 T cell receptor beta chains below, sequenced in a study of blood T cells in healthy people across ages. The use of a sample-barcoded 5' primer and a J-beta primer mix characterized a second PCR of roughly 6 to 11 cycles. MiXCR was run by TCRdb on the 5' RACE reads, yielding one entry per CDR3 protein. Among almost 1 million distinct CDR3 sequences listed, roughly 47% were seen once. Material for sequencing was blood. The origin of the receptors is a woman aged 55 to 70 in good health.

The chain is built from TRBV15 and TRBJ2-7, with TRBD1 identical over 8 bases. Germline CDR1 reads LNHNV; CDR2 reads YYDKDF (reference sequence). CDR3 length: 14 residues. Unmatched junction bases numbered 1, after V lost 3 bases and J lost 0 bases. CDR3 nucleotides: TGTGCCACCAGCAGGACAGGGGCCTCCTACGAGCAGTACTTC. This gives the protein CATSRTGASYEQYF.

This clonotype has only a few counts. The chain links TRBV7-9 to TRBJ2-7; D is perhaps TRBD1 (6 bases). The germline V gene encodes CDR1 SEHNR and CDR2 FQNEAQ (reference sequence). CDR3 length: 17 residues. V was pared by 1 base and J by 2 bases, with 18 bases between. The CDR3 spells CASSLEVGRGRAYEQYF. In nucleotides, the CDR3 is TGTGCCAGCAGCTTAGAAGTCGGCAGGGGAAGGGCCTACGAGCAGTACTTC.

This chain connects TRBV6-2 or TRBV6-3 to TRBJ2-3; D call uncertain. Germline V gene data show CDR1 as MNHEY and CDR2 as SVGEGT. The V gene lost 2 bases and the J gene lost 2 bases, with 17 bases spanning the gap. This CDR3 comprises 17 residues. The CDR3 DNA follows: TGTGCCAGCAGTTACCCCTCGAAGGCTCTTTCCACAGATACGCAGTATTTT. Amino acids: CASSYPSKALSTDTQYF.

This clonotype was seen only once. J is TRBJ2-1 and V is TRBV7-8; maybe TRBD2 (6 bases). Trimming took off 4 bases at V and 8 bases at J, with 18 bases between the two ends. CDR1 and CDR2 from the germline V gene are SGHVS and FQNEAQ. The CDR3 covers 15 residues. The DNA of the CDR3 is TGTGCCAGCAGCTCGCTAGCGAACCCACTGGATGAGCAGTTCTTC. Encoded protein: CASSSLANPLDEQFF. The variable domain in full, with the rest retrieved from reference TRBV7-8 and TRBJ2-1, is GAGVSQSPRYKVAKRGQDVALRCDPISGHVSLFWYQQALGQGPEFLTYFQNEAQLDKSGLPSDRFFAERPEGSVSTLKIQRTQQEDSAVYLCASSSLANPLDEQFFGPGTRLTVL.

This rearrangement joins TRBV6-1 to TRBJ2-1; 11 bases match TRBD1. This CDR3 region has 16 residues. J gave up 4 bases and V 6 bases, and 8 bases lay outside the gene matches. The germline gives CDR1 MNHNS, CDR2 SASEGT. The CDR3 DNA follows: TGTGCCAGCAGATTCGCCGGGACAGGGGGTTACAATGAGCAGTTCTTC. Translating gives CASRFAGTGGYNEQFF.

The V call is TRBV30, the J call TRBJ1-2, with 7 positions matching TRBD1. This CDR3 has 12 amino acids. The V gene end was trimmed by 7 bases and the J gene end by 8 bases; junction bases not matched to a gene: 10. The germline V gene has CDR1 GTSNPN and CDR2 SVGIG (reference sequence). CDR3 protein: CALNSHRGGYTF. CDR3 bases: TGTGCCTTAAACAGCCACAGGGGAGGCTACACCTTC.

This sequence joins TRBV20-1 and TRBJ2-1; 8 nucleotides agree with TRBD2. The J call is in doubt because the DNA end fits TRBJ2-7 better. Germline loops: CDR1 DFQATT, CDR2 SNEGSKA (reference sequence). The CDR3 sequence is 19 residues long. The CDR3 bases are TGCAGTGCTAGAGATATAACTAGCGGTGAATTAAGCTCCTACAATGAGCAGTACTTC. Its translation is CSARDITSGELSSYNEQYF.

This rearrangement joins TRBV2 to TRBJ2-3; TRBD2 might be the D (6 bases). The V and J ends lost 2 bases and 2 bases respectively, with 11 bases between them. Germline assignment: CDR1 SNHLY and CDR2 FYNNEI. The CDR3 length is 15 residues. CDR3 in DNA: TGTGCCAGCAGTGAAAGGTCTAGCGACACAGATACGCAGTATTTT. Amino acid sequence: CASSERSSDTDTQYF.

The chain recombines TRBV12-3 or TRBV12-4 with TRBJ2-1, with D possibly matching TRBD1 (5 bases). The ends were cut back, 7 bases at V and 8 bases at J, with 21 bases in the middle. The CDR3 is made up of 15 amino acids. CDR3 sequence: CASTPTLSRGDEQFF. CDR3 DNA: TGTGCCAGCACCCCAACCCTTTCAAGGGGCGATGAGCAGTTCTTC.

The V call is TRBV6-5, the J call TRBJ2-1; D call uncertain. Trimming took 5 bases from V and 0 from J, leaving 8 bases between them. Germline V lookup: CDR1 MNHEY, CDR2 SVGAGI. The CDR3 has 14 residues. CDR3 region: CASSPHSSYNEQFF. CDR3 coding DNA: TGTGCCAGCAGTCCACATAGCTCCTACAATGAGCAGTTCTTC.

The chain couples TRBV20-1 to TRBJ2-1; a weak D match, TRBD2 (6 bases). The CDR3 has 16 amino acids. The V gene lost 0 bases and the J gene lost 7 bases, with 19 bases spanning the gap. In germline, CDR1 is DFQATT, CDR2 SNEGSKA (reference sequence). The CDR3 DNA reads TGCAGTGCTAGAGATCGTAGGGGAGGAGCCTTTAATGAGCAGTTCTTC. Translating it yields CSARDRRGGAFNEQFF.

As for this clonotype: A much larger clone lies a single base off, so this may be a read error. The chain joins TRBV4-1 to TRBJ2-4, with D perhaps matching TRBD2 (5 bases). The CDR3 has 17 residues. Germline values: CDR1 MGHRA, CDR2 YSYEKL. The CDR3 coding sequence is TGCGCCAACAGCCAAGATTTCGCATCGGGGGCCAAAAACATTCAGTACTTC. This gives the protein CANSQDFASGAKNIQYF.

The chain is built from TRBV6-2 or TRBV6-3 and TRBJ2-4, with TRBD2 matching over 7 bases. The J call may not be correct, given that the DNA end is closer to TRBJ2-7. Germline V gene sequence: CDR1 MNHEY, CDR2 SVGEGT. The CDR3 contains 16 residues. The CDR3 DNA is TGTGCCAGCCGCCGGCGAACAACGGGAGGCTCCTACGAGCAGTACTTC. It specifies CASRRRTTGGSYEQYF.

The J gene is TRBJ2-1, the V gene TRBV11-1; 11 nucleotides align to TRBD2. This CDR3 has 22 residues. Germline V lookup: CDR1 SGHAT, CDR2 FQDESV (reference sequence). Trimming cost V 4 bases and J 0 bases; bases outside gene matches: 20. The CDR3 nucleotides are TGTGCCAGCAGCTCACCACTGAGACTTCCGACTAGCGGGGAAAGCTCCTACAATGAGCAGTTCTTC. It codes for CASSSPLRLPTSGESSYNEQFF.

This chain uses TRBV7-2 with TRBJ2-1; the match to TRBD2 covers 9 bases. Germline trimming cut 5 bases from V and 5 bases from J; bases unmatched to any gene: 7. The germline V gene encodes CDR1 SGHTA and CDR2 FQGNSA. This CDR3 spans 15 amino acids. CDR3 sequence: CASSISSGIHNEQFF. The CDR3 DNA reads TGTGCCAGCAGCATTTCTAGCGGGATCCACAATGAGCAGTTCTTC.

The chain carries TRBV14 and TRBJ2-1, with 9 bases lining up with TRBD2. The CDR3 is 15 residues long. Germline CDR1 SGHDN, CDR2 FVKESK. V was pared by 0 bases and J by 8 bases, with 5 bases of the junction left unmatched. Here the CDR3 reads CASSQESGRRDEQFF. The CDR3 coding sequence is TGTGCCAGCAGCCAAGAGAGCGGGAGGAGGGATGAGCAGTTCTTC.